This entry lists 2 T cell receptor beta chains sequenced from one sample in a study of response to subunit inactivated influenza vaccine. TCRdb ran MiXCR on the RT-PCR reads and lists one entry per CDR3 protein. The repertoire has about 170,000 distinct CDR3 sequences, approximately 12% of them found once; the top ten carry 35% to 40%. Sequences were derived from CD8+ T cells sorted from PBMCs, sampled 23 to 25 months after vaccination. These receptors all come from a man between 50 and 69 years old who received an inactivated influenza vaccine.

The chain is built from TRBV7-2 and TRBJ1-5; D gene uncertain. Germline CDR1 reads SGHTA; CDR2 reads FQGNSA. The CDR3 sequence is 12 residues long. V was trimmed by 7 bases and J by 6 bases, leaving 10 bases between them. CDR3 coding DNA: TGTGCCAGCACCGTAGGGTCTCAGCCCCAGCATTTT. This codes for CASTVGSQPQHF.

The chain is built from TRBV11-2 and TRBJ2-7, with D possibly being TRBD1 (5 bases). V was clipped by 5 bases and J by 4 bases, with 9 bases between them. The CDR3 has 12 residues. Germline V CDR1 and CDR2: SGHAT, FQNNGV. The CDR3 sequence is CASSEGVYEQYF. In DNA, the CDR3 is TGTGCCAGCAGCGAAGGGGTTTACGAGCAGTACTTC.